The 2 T cell receptor beta chains reported below all come from one sample, sequenced in a study of blood T cell repertoires in COVID-19. Produced via immunoSEQ multiplex PCR; TCRdb's table is partial and in-frame only. The repertoire holds about 300,000 clones, with about 90% as singletons. Input material: peripheral blood. The receptors originated from a man aged 18 to 29 who had recovered from COVID-19.

The chain recombines TRBV6-4 with TRBJ2-1; D might be TRBD1 (6 bases). The CDR3 runs 15 residues. Germline V lookup: CDR1 MRHNA, CDR2 SNTAGT. V lost 6 bases, J lost 0 bases, and 12 bases lay in between. The CDR3 region has the DNA TGTGCCAGCAGAGGACAGCCGAGCTCCTACAATGAGCAGTTCTTC. Translation: CASRGQPSSYNEQFF.

The V gene is TRBV27, the J gene TRBJ2-7; maybe TRBD2 (5 bases). The V and J ends lost 8 bases and 3 bases respectively, with 14 bases between them. In germline, CDR1 is MNHEY, CDR2 SMNVEV (reference sequence). The length of the CDR3 is 13 residues. CDR3 coding DNA: TGTGCCAGCGGTCTAGGGAGATTCTACGAGCAGTACTTC. Protein product: CASGLGRFYEQYF.